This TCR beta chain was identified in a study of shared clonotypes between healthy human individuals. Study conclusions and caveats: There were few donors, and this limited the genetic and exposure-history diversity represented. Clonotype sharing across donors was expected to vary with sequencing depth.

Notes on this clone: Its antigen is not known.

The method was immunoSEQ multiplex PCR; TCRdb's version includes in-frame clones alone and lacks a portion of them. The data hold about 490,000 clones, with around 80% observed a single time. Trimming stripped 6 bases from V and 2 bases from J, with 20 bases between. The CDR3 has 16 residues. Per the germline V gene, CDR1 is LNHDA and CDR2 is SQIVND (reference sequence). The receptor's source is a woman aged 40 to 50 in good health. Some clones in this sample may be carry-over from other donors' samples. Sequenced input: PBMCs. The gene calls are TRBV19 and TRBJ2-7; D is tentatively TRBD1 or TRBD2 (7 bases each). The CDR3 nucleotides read TGTGCCAGTAGCCTAGGGGGAGCGGGACAGCCCTACGAGCAGTACTTC. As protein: CASSLGGAGQPYEQYF.